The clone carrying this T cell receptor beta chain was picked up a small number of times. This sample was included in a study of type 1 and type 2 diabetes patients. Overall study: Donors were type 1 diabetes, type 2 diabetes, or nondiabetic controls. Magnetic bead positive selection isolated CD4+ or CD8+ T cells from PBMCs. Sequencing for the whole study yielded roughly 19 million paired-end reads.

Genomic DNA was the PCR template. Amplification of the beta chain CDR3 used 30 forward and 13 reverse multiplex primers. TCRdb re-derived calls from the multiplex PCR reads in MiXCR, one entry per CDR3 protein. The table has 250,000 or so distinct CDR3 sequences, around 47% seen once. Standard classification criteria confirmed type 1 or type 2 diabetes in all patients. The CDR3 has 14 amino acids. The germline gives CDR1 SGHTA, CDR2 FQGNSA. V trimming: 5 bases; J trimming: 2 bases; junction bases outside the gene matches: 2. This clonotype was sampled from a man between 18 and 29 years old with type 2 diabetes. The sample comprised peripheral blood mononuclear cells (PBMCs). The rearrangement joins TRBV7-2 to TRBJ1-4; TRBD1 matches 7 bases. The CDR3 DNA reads TGTGCCAGCAGCCCGACAGGGACTAATGAAAAACTGTTTTTT. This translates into CASSPTGTNEKLFF.